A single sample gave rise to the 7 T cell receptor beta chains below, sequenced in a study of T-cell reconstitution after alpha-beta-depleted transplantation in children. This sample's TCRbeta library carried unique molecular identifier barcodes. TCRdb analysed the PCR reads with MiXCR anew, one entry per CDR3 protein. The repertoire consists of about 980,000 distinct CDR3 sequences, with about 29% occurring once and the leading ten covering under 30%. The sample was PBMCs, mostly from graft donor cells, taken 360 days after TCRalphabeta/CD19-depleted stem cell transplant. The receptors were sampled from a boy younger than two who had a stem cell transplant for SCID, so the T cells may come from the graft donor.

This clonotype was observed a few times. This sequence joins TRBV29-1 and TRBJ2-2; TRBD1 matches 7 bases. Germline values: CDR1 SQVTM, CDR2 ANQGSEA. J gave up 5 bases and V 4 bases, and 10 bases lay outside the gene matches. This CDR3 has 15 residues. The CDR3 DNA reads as TGCAGCGTTGCCCATGACAGGGTAGGAACCGGGGAGCTGTTTTTT. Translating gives CSVAHDRVGTGELFF.

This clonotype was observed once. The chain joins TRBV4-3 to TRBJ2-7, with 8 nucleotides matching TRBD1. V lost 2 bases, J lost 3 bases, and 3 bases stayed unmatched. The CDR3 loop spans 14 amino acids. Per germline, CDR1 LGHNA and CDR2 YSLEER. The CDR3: CASSQRTGIYEQYF. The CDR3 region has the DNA TGCGCCAGCAGCCAAAGGACAGGGATCTACGAGCAGTACTTC.

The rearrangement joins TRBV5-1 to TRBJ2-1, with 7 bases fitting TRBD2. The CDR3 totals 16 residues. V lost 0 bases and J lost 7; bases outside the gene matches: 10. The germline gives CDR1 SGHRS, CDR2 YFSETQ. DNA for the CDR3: TGCGCCAGCAGCTTGGGCCCCAGCGGGGTGGAAAATGAGCAGTTCTTC. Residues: CASSLGPSGVENEQFF.

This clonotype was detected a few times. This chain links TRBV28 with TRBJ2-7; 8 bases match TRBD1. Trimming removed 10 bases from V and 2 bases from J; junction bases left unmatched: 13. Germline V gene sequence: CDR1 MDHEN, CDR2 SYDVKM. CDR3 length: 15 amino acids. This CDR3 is CATTSGTGGAYEQYF. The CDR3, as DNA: TGTGCCACCACCTCGGGGACAGGAGGCGCCTACGAGCAGTACTTC.

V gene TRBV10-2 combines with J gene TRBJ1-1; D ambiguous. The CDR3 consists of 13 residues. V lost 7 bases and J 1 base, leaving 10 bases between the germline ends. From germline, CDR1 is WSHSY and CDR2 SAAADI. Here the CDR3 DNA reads TGCGCCAGCACCCCGATAGGGAACACTGAAGCTTTCTTT. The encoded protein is CASTPIGNTEAFF.

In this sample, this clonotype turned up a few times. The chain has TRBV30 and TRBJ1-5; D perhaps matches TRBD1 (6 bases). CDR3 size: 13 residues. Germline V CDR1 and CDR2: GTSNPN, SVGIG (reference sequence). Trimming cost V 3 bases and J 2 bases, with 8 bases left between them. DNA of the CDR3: TGTGCCTGGAGCCGACAGGGCAATCAGCCCCAGCATTTT. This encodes CAWSRQGNQPQHF.

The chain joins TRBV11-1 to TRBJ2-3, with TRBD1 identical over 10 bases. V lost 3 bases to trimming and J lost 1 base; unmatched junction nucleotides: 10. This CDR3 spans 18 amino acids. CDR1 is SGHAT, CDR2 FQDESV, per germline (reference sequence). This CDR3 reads CASSFITGTGARTDTQYF. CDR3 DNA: TGTGCCAGCAGCTTTATCACCGGGACAGGGGCCCGCACAGATACGCAGTATTTT.